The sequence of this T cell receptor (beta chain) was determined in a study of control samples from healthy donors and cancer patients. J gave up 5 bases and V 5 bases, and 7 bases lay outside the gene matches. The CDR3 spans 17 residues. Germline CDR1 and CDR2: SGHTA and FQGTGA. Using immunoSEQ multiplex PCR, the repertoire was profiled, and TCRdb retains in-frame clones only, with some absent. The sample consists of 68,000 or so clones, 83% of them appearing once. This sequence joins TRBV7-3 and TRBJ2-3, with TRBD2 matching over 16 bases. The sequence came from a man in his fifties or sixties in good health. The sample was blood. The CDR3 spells CASSLGLAGGPGDTQYF. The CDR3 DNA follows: TGTGCCAGCAGCCTGGGACTAGCGGGAGGGCCGGGAGATACGCAGTATTTT.